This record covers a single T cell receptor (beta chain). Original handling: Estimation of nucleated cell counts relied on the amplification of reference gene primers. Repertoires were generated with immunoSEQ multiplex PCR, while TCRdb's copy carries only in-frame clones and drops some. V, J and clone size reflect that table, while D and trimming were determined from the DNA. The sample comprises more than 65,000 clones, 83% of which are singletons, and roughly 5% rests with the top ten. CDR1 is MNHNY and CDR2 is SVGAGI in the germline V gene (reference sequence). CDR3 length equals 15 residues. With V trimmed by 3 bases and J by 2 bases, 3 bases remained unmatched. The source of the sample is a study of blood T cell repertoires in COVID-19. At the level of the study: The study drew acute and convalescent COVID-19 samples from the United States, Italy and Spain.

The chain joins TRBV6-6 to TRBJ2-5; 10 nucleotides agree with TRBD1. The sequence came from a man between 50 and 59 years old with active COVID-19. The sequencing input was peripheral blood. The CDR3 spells CASSYGGQGQETQYF. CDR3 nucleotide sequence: TGTGCCAGCAGTTATGGGGGACAGGGGCAAGAGACCCAGTACTTC.